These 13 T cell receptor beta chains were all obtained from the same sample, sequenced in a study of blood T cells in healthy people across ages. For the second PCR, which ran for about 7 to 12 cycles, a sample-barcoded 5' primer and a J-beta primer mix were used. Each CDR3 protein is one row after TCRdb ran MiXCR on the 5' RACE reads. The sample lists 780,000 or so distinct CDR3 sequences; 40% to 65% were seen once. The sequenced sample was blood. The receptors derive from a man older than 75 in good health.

CDR3 sequence: CASSESPGERYNEQFF. CDR3 in DNA: TGTGCCAGCAGCGAAAGTCCGGGGGAACGGTACAATGAGCAGTTCTTC. The genes are TRBV6-4 and TRBJ2-1; D is possibly TRBD2 (6 bases). The CDR3 runs 16 residues. Germline assignment: CDR1 MRHNA and CDR2 SNTAGT. V shed 6 bases and J shed 4 bases, with 19 bases lying between them.

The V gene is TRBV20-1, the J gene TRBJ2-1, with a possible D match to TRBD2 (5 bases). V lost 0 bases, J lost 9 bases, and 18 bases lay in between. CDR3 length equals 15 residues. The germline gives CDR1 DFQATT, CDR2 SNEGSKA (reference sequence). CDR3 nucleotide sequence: TGCAGTGCTAGAGATCCGCGGGCTAGTCTCGGTGAGCAGTTCTTC. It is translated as CSARDPRASLGEQFF.

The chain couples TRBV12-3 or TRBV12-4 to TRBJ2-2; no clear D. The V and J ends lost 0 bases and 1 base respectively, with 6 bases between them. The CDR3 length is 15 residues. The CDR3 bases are TGTGCCAGCAGTTTAGCGCTGGGGAACACCGGGGAGCTGTTTTTT. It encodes CASSLALGNTGELFF.

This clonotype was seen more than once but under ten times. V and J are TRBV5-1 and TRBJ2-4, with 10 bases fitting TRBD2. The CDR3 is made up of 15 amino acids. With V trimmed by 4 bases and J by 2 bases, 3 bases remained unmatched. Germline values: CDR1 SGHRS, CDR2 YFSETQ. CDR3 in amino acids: CASSPTSGSKNIQYF. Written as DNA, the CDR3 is TGCGCCAGCAGCCCGACTAGCGGGTCCAAAAACATTCAGTACTTC.

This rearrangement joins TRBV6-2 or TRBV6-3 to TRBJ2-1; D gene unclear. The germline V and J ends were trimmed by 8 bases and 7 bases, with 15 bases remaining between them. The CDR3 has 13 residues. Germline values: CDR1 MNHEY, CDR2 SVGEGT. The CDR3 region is CASDAFLRNEQFF. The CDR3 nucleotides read TGTGCCAGCGACGCTTTTTTGCGGAATGAGCAGTTCTTC.

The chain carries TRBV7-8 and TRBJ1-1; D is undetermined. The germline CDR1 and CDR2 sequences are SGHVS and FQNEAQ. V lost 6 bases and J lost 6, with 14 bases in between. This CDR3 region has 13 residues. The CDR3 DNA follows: TGTGCCAGCAGACATTTAGGACCATCTGAAGCTTTCTTT. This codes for CASRHLGPSEAFF.

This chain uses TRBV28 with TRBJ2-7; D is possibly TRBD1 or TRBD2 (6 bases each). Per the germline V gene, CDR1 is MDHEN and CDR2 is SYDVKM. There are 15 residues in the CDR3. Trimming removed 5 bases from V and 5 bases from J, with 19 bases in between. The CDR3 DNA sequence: TGTGCCAGCAGTCCAAGGGGTAGGGGGGCGAACGAGCAGTACTTC. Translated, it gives CASSPRGRGANEQYF.

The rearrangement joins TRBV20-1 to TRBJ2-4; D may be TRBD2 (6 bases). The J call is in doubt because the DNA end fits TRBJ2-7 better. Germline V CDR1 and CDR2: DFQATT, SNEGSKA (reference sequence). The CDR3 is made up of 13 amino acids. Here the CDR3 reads CSALTAGRYEQYF. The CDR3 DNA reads TGCAGTGCCCTTACGGCGGGGCGATACGAGCAGTACTTC.

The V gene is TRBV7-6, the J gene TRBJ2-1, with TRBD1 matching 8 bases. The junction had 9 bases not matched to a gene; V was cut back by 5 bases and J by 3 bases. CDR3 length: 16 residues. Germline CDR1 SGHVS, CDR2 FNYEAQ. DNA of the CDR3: TGTGCCAGCAGCCCGGTGGCGGGACAGGACTACAATGAGCAGTTCTTC. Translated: CASSPVAGQDYNEQFF.

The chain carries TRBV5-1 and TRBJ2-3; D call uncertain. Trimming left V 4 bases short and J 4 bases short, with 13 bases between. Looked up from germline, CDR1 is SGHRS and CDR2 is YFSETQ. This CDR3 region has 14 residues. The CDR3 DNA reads TGCGCCAGCAGCGGGGTTCAGATTGCAGATACGCAGTATTTT. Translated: CASSGVQIADTQYF. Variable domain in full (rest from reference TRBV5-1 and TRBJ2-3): KAGVTQTPRYLIKTRGQQVTLSCSPISGHRSVSWYQQTPGQGLQFLFEYFSETQRNKGNFPGRFSGRQFSNSRSEMNVSTLELGDSALYLCASSGVQIADTQYFGPGTRLTVL.

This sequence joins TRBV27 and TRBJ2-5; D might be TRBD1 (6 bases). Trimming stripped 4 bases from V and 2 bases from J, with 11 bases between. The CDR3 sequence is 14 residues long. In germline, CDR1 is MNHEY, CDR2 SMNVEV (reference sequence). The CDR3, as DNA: TGTGCCAGCAGTTCCGACAGGTGGCAAGAGACCCAGTACTTC. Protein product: CASSSDRWQETQYF.

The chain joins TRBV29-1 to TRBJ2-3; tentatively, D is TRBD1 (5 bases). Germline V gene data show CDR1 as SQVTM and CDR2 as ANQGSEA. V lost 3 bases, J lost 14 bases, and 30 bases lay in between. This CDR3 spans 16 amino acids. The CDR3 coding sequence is TGCAGCGTTGAGGCAAGGGAAAGTTCAGGGCACAGAGACGCGTATTTT. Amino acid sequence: CSVEARESSGHRDAYF.

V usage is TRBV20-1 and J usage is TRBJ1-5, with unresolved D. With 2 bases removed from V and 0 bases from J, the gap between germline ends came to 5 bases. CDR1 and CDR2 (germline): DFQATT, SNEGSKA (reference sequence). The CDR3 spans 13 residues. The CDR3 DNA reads TGCAGTGCTAGACAGTATAGCAATCAGCCCCAGCATTTT. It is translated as CSARQYSNQPQHF.